The 27 T cell receptor beta chains listed next were all sequenced from one sample in a study of blood T cell repertoires in COVID-19 (TCRdb year 2020). Libraries were made using the immunoSEQ multiplex PCR assay. TCRdb obtained this table from immuneACCESS and retained in-frame rearrangements with V and J assigned. These tables miss some clones; where compared with another copy, unresolved V genes account for less than half of the shortfall, and the remainder is unexplained. The sample table lists roughly 220,000 clones, about 87% of them with a count of one. The top ten clonotypes cover around 2.7% of the sample. Input material: PBMCs or T cells enriched from blood (not recorded which). These receptors were taken from a woman aged 25 to 39 who had recovered from COVID-19.

The genes are TRBV10-3 and TRBJ2-1, with 15 nucleotides matching TRBD2. CDR1 is ENHRY and CDR2 is SYGVKD in the germline V gene. The CDR3 length is 16 residues. V was clipped by 2 bases and J by 9 bases; unmatched bases: 5. The CDR3 is CAISEAGLAGGGEQFF. The CDR3 DNA follows: TGTGCCATCAGTGAGGCGGGACTAGCGGGGGGAGGTGAGCAGTTCTTC.

This clone was observed a handful of times. This chain joins TRBV19 and TRBJ2-7, with D possibly being TRBD1 (5 bases). This CDR3 is 16 amino acids long. Trimming left V 1 base short and J 5 bases short, with 18 bases between. Germline assignment: CDR1 LNHDA and CDR2 SQIVND (reference sequence). Here the CDR3 reads CASSIAYQGSRDEQYF. The CDR3 nucleotides are TGTGCCAGTAGTATAGCTTACCAGGGTTCTCGCGACGAGCAGTACTTC. The full variable domain, its missing parts supplied by reference TRBV19 and TRBJ2-7, is DGGITQSPKYLFRKEGQNVTLSCEQNLNHDAMYWYRQDPGQGLRLIYYSQIVNDFQKGDIAEGYSVSREKKESFPLTVTSAQKNPTAFYLCASSIAYQGSRDEQYFGPGTRLTVT.

The rearrangement joins TRBV4-3 to TRBJ2-7; 8 bases line up with TRBD2. The CDR3 is 16 amino acids. Germline CDR1 LGHNA, CDR2 YSLEER. With 0 bases clipped from V and 3 bases from J, the junction kept 7 bases outside the gene matches. The CDR3 sequence: CASSQEQRGPFYEQYF. DNA for the CDR3: TGCGCCAGCAGCCAAGAACAGCGGGGGCCCTTCTACGAGCAGTACTTC.

This clone was picked up a small number of times. The chain uses TRBV7-3 and TRBJ2-1; D perhaps matches TRBD2 (5 bases). V dropped 6 bases and J dropped 0 bases, with 12 bases sitting between them. The CDR3 is 15 residues long. In germline, CDR1 is SGHTA, CDR2 FQGTGA. CDR3 sequence: CASRVPGSSYNEQFF. In nucleotides, the CDR3 is TGTGCCAGCAGGGTCCCGGGGAGCTCCTACAATGAGCAGTTCTTC.

The chain links TRBV7-9 to TRBJ2-5; 8 nucleotides agree with TRBD1. Trimming cost V 5 bases and J 4 bases; bases outside gene matches: 6. CDR1 is SEHNR, CDR2 FQNEAQ, per germline (reference sequence). This CDR3 contains 14 residues. For the CDR3, the DNA is TGTGCCAGCAGCCTACTACAGGGGGGAGAGACCCAGTACTTC. This sequence encodes CASSLLQGGETQYF.

V usage is TRBV7-8 and J usage is TRBJ1-1; D is uncertain. CDR3 length: 13 residues. The ends were cut back, 5 bases at V and 4 bases at J, with 11 bases in the middle. Germline V gives CDR1 SGHVS, CDR2 FQNEAQ. CDR3 in amino acids: CASSRGRGTEAFF. The CDR3 region has the DNA TGTGCCAGCAGCCGAGGTCGGGGCACTGAAGCTTTCTTT.

This chain connects TRBV19 to TRBJ1-2; the D gene is possibly TRBD1 (5 bases). In germline, CDR1 is LNHDA, CDR2 SQIVND (reference sequence). Between the trimmed V and J ends, which lost 8 bases and 0 bases, there was a span of 22 bases. This CDR3 contains 17 residues. As DNA, the CDR3 is TGTGCCAGTCGCAACCGGACACGGCCCTTAGCTAACTATGGCTACACCTTC. This sequence encodes CASRNRTRPLANYGYTF.

V and J are TRBV5-1 and TRBJ2-1, with 9 bases lining up with TRBD1. The V segment lost 2 bases and the J segment 6 bases; nucleotides outside the gene matches: 6. This CDR3 is 15 amino acids long. Looked up from germline, CDR1 is SGHRS and CDR2 is YFSETQ. The CDR3 DNA is TGCGCCAGCAGCTTCGGGACAGGGTTTCGCAATGAGCAGTTCTTC. Amino acids: CASSFGTGFRNEQFF.

The rearrangement joins TRBV11-2 to TRBJ1-2, with a weak D call TRBD1 (6 bases). The CDR3 extends over 15 amino acids. The ends were cut back, 0 bases at V and 6 bases at J, with 14 bases in the middle. Per germline, CDR1 SGHAT and CDR2 FQNNGV. CDR3 in DNA: TGTGCCAGCAGCTTAGAAAACAGGGACCTAGATGGCTACACCTTC. This encodes CASSLENRDLDGYTF.

This sequence joins TRBV7-2 and TRBJ2-4, with D tentatively TRBD2 (5 bases). Looked up from germline, CDR1 is SGHTA and CDR2 is FQGNSA. This CDR3 comprises 13 residues. V dropped 7 bases and J dropped 5 bases, with 12 bases sitting between them. This chain's CDR3 is CASTFHGENIQYF. DNA of the CDR3: TGTGCCAGCACCTTCCACGGGGAAAACATTCAGTACTTC.

The chain combines TRBV2 with TRBJ1-2; 8 bases match TRBD1. CDR1 and CDR2 (germline): SNHLY, FYNNEI. The CDR3 runs 14 residues. V trimming: 3 bases; J trimming: 7 bases; junction bases outside the gene matches: 7. CDR3 in DNA: TGTGCCAGCAGTGACGAGCAGGGGGCTAGTGGCTACACCTTC. Its protein product is CASSDEQGASGYTF.

This sequence joins TRBV7-8 and TRBJ1-4; possible D gene TRBD1, 5 bases. V lost 5 bases to trimming and J lost 4 bases, with 17 bases between them. CDR3 size: 16 residues. Germline V gives CDR1 SGHVS, CDR2 FQNEAQ. CDR3 DNA sequence: TGTGCCAGCAGCCCCGAGGGGCGGGGTGATAATGAAAAACTGTTTTTT. Translating gives CASSPEGRGDNEKLFF.

The chain is built from TRBV7-2 and TRBJ2-5, with D possibly being TRBD2 (6 bases). The CDR3 has 16 amino acids. Trimming took off 5 bases at V and 0 bases at J, with 16 bases between the two ends. Germline-derived CDR1 and CDR2 are SGHTA and FQGNSA. CDR3 in DNA: TGTGCCAGCAGCCCCGCGGGGCGACGGAACCAAGAGACCCAGTACTTC. Residues: CASSPAGRRNQETQYF.

This chain joins TRBV2 and TRBJ1-1; the match to TRBD1 covers 7 bases. CDR1 and CDR2 from the germline V gene are SNHLY and FYNNEI. The CDR3 runs to 14 residues. V was pared by 7 bases and J by 3 bases, with 8 bases of the junction left unmatched. CDR3 sequence reads: CASITQGVDTEAFF. DNA of the CDR3: TGTGCCAGCATTACCCAGGGGGTTGACACTGAAGCTTTCTTT.

The rearrangement uses TRBV7-3 and TRBJ2-1, with D possibly matching TRBD2 (7 bases). Germline CDR1 SGHTA, CDR2 FQGTGA. V was cut by 5 bases and J by 1 base, with 12 bases left in between. The length of the CDR3 is 15 residues. The chain's CDR3 is CASSIGGGSYNEQFF. The CDR3 DNA reads TGTGCCAGCAGCATAGGGGGAGGGTCCTACAATGAGCAGTTCTTC.

This clone has just one count. The gene calls are TRBV21-1 and TRBJ2-7; the table assigns TRBD2, which was not confirmed against the DNA. TRBV21-1 is assigned pseudogene status. The CDR3 sequence is 20 residues long. CDR3 bases: TGTGCCAGCAGCGCGCAACCCGGTCTAAAGACTAGCCTTCCGGCCTACGAGCAGTACTTC. This gives the protein CASSAQPGLKTSLPAYEQYF.

This chain links TRBV6-5 with TRBJ1-6; TRBD1 aligns across 7 bases. Germline V gives CDR1 MNHEY, CDR2 SVGAGI. After removal of 6 bases from V and 9 bases from J, the junction contained 8 bases not matched to a gene. CDR3 size: 14 residues. The CDR3 nucleotides read TGTGCCAGCAGGGGAACAGGGGCGGCTTCACCCCTCCACTTT. Encoded protein: CASRGTGAASPLHF.

The chain combines TRBV9 with TRBJ1-2, with unresolved D. Per germline, CDR1 SGDLS and CDR2 YYNGEE. Trimming removed 2 bases from V and 3 bases from J, with 8 bases in between. There are 13 residues in the CDR3. CDR3 DNA: TGTGCCAGCAGCGTCCGCCAGTACTATGGCTACACCTTC. Protein: CASSVRQYYGYTF.

The genes are TRBV9 and TRBJ2-2; 9 nucleotides agree with TRBD1. Germline-derived CDR1 and CDR2 are SGDLS and YYNGEE. The CDR3 sequence is 16 residues long. V lost 0 bases, J lost 5 bases, and 5 bases stayed unmatched. CDR3: CASSVADRGWTGELFF. The CDR3 DNA reads TGTGCCAGCAGCGTAGCGGACAGGGGTTGGACCGGGGAGCTGTTTTTT.

The V gene is TRBV2, the J gene TRBJ1-5, with 7 bases lining up with TRBD1. The junction had 4 bases not matched to a gene; V was cut back by 5 bases and J by 0 bases. This CDR3 is 15 amino acids long. Germline V gene data show CDR1 as SNHLY and CDR2 as FYNNEI. This CDR3 reads CASSYRGYSNQPQHF. The CDR3 DNA is TGTGCCAGCAGTTACAGGGGTTATAGCAATCAGCCCCAGCATTTT.

This chain uses TRBV11-3 with TRBJ2-7; D perhaps matches TRBD1 (6 bases). Germline V gene data show CDR1 as SGHNT and CDR2 as YENEEA. This CDR3 comprises 15 residues. The germline V and J ends were trimmed by 2 bases and 7 bases, with 18 bases remaining between them. The CDR3 sequence: CASSLLWQGLGEQYF. The CDR3 coding sequence is TGTGCCAGCAGCTTATTGTGGCAGGGGCTAGGAGAGCAGTACTTC.

The chain combines TRBV5-4 with TRBJ2-5; D may be TRBD2 (5 bases). This CDR3 region has 15 residues. CDR1 SGHNT and CDR2 YYREEE come from the germline V gene (reference sequence). V shed 7 bases and J shed 2 bases, with 18 bases lying between them. This chain's CDR3 is CASLPLPGDQETQYF. DNA of the CDR3: TGTGCCAGCCTCCCTTTACCCGGGGATCAAGAGACCCAGTACTTC.

The chain is built from TRBV7-2 and TRBJ1-1; 7 nucleotides agree with TRBD1. Germline CDR1 is SGHTA and CDR2 is FQGNSA. There are 16 residues in the CDR3. V dropped 5 bases and J dropped 0; count of bases not matched to a gene: 9. The CDR3 is CASSTHRGFVNTEAFF. In DNA form, the CDR3 reads TGTGCCAGCAGCACACACAGGGGTTTTGTGAACACTGAAGCTTTCTTT.

This rearrangement joins TRBV7-2 to TRBJ1-2; TRBD1 agrees at 7 bases. Per germline, CDR1 SGHTA and CDR2 FQGNSA. The CDR3 sequence is 14 residues long. The junction had 11 bases not matched to a gene; V was cut back by 5 bases and J by 8 bases. The CDR3, as DNA: TGTGCCAGCAGCCAAGGCCGGGACAGCGGGGGCTACACCTTC. This gives the protein CASSQGRDSGGYTF. Filled out from reference TRBV7-2 and TRBJ1-2, the complete variable domain reads GAGVSQSPSNKVTEKGKDVELRCDPISGHTALYWYRQSLGQGLEFLIYFQGNSAPDKSGLPSDRFSAERTGGSVSTLTIQRTQQEDSAVYLCASSQGRDSGGYTFGSGTRLTVV.

The rearrangement uses TRBV5-4 and TRBJ1-5, with D unresolved. Trimming removed 0 bases at V and 1 base at J, with 5 bases between. From germline, CDR1 is SGHNT and CDR2 YYREEE (reference sequence). The CDR3 consists of 14 residues. The DNA of the CDR3 is TGTGCCAGCAGCTTGGACAAAAGCAATCAGCCCCAGCATTTT. It encodes CASSLDKSNQPQHF.

The DNA for the CDR3 is TGTGCCAGCAGCTTCCGGGGGGCCCTCACCCAAGAGACCCAGTACTTC. As protein: CASSFRGALTQETQYF. The rearrangement links TRBV11-2 to TRBJ2-5; D is perhaps TRBD2 (7 bases). V was shortened by 3 bases and J by 1 base, with 15 bases between the two germline ends. The CDR3 is made up of 16 amino acids. The germline V gene encodes CDR1 SGHAT and CDR2 FQNNGV.

This clone turned up a few times. Here the CDR3 DNA reads TGTGCCAGCGACACGGGACTAGCAAACAATGAGCAGTTCTTC. It is translated as CASDTGLANNEQFF. The chain is built from TRBV9 and TRBJ2-1, with 9 bases that match TRBD2. The ends lost 7 bases at V and 5 bases at J; junction bases unmatched: 7. This CDR3 spans 14 amino acids. Looked up from germline, CDR1 is SGDLS and CDR2 is YYNGEE.